The rows below give T cell receptor beta chains drawn from one sample of a study of beta chain features in type 1 diabetes. Data came from immunoSEQ multiplex PCR; TCRdb stores just in-frame clones and leaves some out. The data show hundreds of thousands of clones, over 10% seen once. Source material: naive CD4+ T cells from blood. All receptors derive from a man aged 18 to 30 with type 1 diabetes. CDR3s include the opening cysteine and the closing phenylalanine or tryptophan.

cdr3_length	j_call	v_call	cdr3_aa
14	TRBJ2-1	TRBV5-1	CASSLIGTRDEQFF
16	TRBJ1-6	TRBV2	CASSEEGTGNNSPLHF
17	TRBJ2-3	TRBV30	CAWSVTTVSTSTDTQYF
15	TRBJ2-2	TRBV28	CASNPGDRGRGELFF
13	TRBJ1-3	TRBV30	CAWSVQAGNTIYF
15	TRBJ1-5	TRBV4-2	CASSQDGGGDQPQHF
16	TRBJ2-5	TRBV27	CASSFGRGLYQETQYF
13	TRBJ1-1	TRBV19	CASSTTVNTEAFF
15	TRBJ1-4	TRBV7-9	CASSPGGTANEKLFF
15	TRBJ1-5	TRBV6-5	CASSPQGAGNQPQHF
15	TRBJ2-7	TRBV6-5	CASSYERQGDYEQYF
13	TRBJ2-5	TRBV30	CAWSVVAQETQYF
15	TRBJ2-7	TRBV5-1	CASSLRGQGSYEQYF
14	TRBJ1-1	TRBV4-1	CASTKTGMNTEAFF